This T cell receptor (beta chain) was identified in a study of T cell clonality in common variable immunodeficiency. Study conclusions and caveats: Compared with healthy controls, CVID subjects showed increased TCRbeta clonality, mostly in about a third.

Assay used: immunoSEQ multiplex PCR; TCRdb lists only in-frame clones, some missing. Singletons are absent from the sample, which has about 64,000 clones. This clone was recorded at least ten times. The antigen is not known. Coverage ceases 3 residues before the CDR3 finishes, and the germline J gene fills in the end. The CDR3 covers 13 residues. The germline gives CDR1 LNHDA, CDR2 SQIVND (reference sequence). The sequenced material came from peripheral blood mononuclear cells. This rearrangement joins TRBV19 to TRBJ1-1, with D tentatively TRBD1 (6 bases). The receptor was isolated from a person between 18 and 75 years old in good health. The CDR3: CASSGPAGTKAFF. Partial CDR3 DNA: TGTGCCAGTAGTGGCCCCGCCGGGACAAAA. The whole variable domain, remainder taken from reference TRBV19 and TRBJ1-1, is DGGITQSPKYLFRKEGQNVTLSCEQNLNHDAMYWYRQDPGQGLRLIYYSQIVNDFQKGDIAEGYSVSREKKESFPLTVTSAQKNPTAFYLCASSGPAGTKAFFGQGTRLTVV.